The TCR beta chain described here comes from a study of long-term antiretroviral therapy in people with HIV. In the study overall: The earliest specimens came about a decade ahead of the 2015 immediate-ART recommendation.

Points from the study as a whole: Clones that had undergone expansion before ART dominated the repertoire at all time points. Blood obtained between about 2004 and 2017 may reflect older ART regimens.

At the survey level, the v3.0 immunoSEQ assay was run. Assay used: immunoSEQ multiplex PCR; TCRdb lists only in-frame clones, some missing. The sample consists of roughly 25,000 clones, just under 85% of them appearing once. Note on this clone: As yet, its antigen is unknown. Other DNA sequences in this specimen translate into the identical CDR3.

The starting material was unsorted PBMCs, obtained 0.7 years before starting antiretroviral therapy. This receptor was obtained from a young man with HIV.

The CDR3 nucleotides read TGTGCCAGCAGCTTAGTGGGCGGGGGTATAGACGAGCAGTACTTC. Translating gives CASSLVGGGIDEQYF. The V call is TRBV7-9, the J call TRBJ2-7, with TRBD2 identical over 7 bases. CDR3 length: 15 amino acids. CDR1 and CDR2 (germline): SEHNR, FQNEAQ (reference sequence). V lost 1 base, J lost 5 bases, and 8 bases stayed unmatched. Filled out from reference TRBV7-9 and TRBJ2-7, the complete variable domain reads DTGVSQNPRHKITKRGQNVTFRCDPISEHNRLYWYRQTLGQGPEFLTYFQNEAQLEKSRLLSDRFSAERPKGSFSTLEIQRTEQGDSAMYLCASSLVGGGIDEQYFGPGTRLTVT.